This T cell receptor beta chain was profiled in a study of blood T cells in healthy people across ages. The study's findings and limits: The fall in TCR beta diversity per million T cells was roughly linear with age. Versus aged donors, long-lived donors had higher diversity and more naive CD4+ cells. With naive T cell percentage, TCR beta diversity showed a strong correlation.

Next came a second PCR, run for about 6 to 11 cycles, which used a sample-barcoded 5' primer along with a J-beta primer mix. With 12 random nucleotides, a template-switch adaptor tagged each individual cDNA molecule. TCRdb analysed the 5' RACE reads with MiXCR anew, one entry per CDR3 protein. The table lists about 1.8 million distinct CDR3 sequences, 49% of them singletons. With 4 bases removed from V and 4 bases from J, the gap between germline ends came to 4 bases. The CDR3 loop spans 12 amino acids. Germline CDR1 SGHTA, CDR2 FQGNSA. To note about this clonotype: The antigen is not known.

This TCR was recovered from a woman aged 40 to 55 in good health. The sample comprised blood. This chain uses TRBV7-2 with TRBJ1-4, with unresolved D. CDR3 amino acids: CASSSYNEKLFF. As DNA, the CDR3 is TGTGCCAGCAGCTCTTATAATGAAAAACTGTTTTTT.